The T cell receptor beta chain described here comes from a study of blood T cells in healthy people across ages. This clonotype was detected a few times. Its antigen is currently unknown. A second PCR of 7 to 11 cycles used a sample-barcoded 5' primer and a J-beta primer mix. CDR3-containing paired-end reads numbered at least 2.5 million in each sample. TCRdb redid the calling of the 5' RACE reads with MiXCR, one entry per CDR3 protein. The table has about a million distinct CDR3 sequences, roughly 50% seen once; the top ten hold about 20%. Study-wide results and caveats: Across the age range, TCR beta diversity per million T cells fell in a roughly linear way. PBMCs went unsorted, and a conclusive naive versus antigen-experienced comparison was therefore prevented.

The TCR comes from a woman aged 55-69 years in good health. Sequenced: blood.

The chain's CDR3 is CASSGTVQPYEQYF. Written as DNA, the CDR3 is TGTGCCAGCAGTGGGACAGTCCAACCCTACGAGCAGTACTTC. The chain uses TRBV25-1 and TRBJ2-7; perhaps TRBD1 as D (6 bases). The CDR3 loop spans 14 amino acids. V lost 4 bases and J lost 2, with 12 bases in between. The germline V gene encodes CDR1 MGHDK and CDR2 SYGVNS.